The 6 T cell receptor beta chains reported below all come from one sample, sequenced in a study of T cell responses to AZD1222 COVID-19 vaccine. Sequenced by immunoSEQ multiplex PCR; TCRdb stores in-frame clones only, minus some. Among approximately 150,000 clones, approximately 89% were seen once, and the ten largest hold roughly 1.5%. The material was peripheral blood, obtained 28 days after the second AZD1222 dose. The receptors here all came from an adult who received the AZD1222 COVID-19 vaccine.

This chain joins TRBV19 and TRBJ1-5; D is perhaps TRBD1 (6 bases). Deletions cut 6 bases from V and 11 bases from J, with 17 bases between. The CDR3 extends over 13 amino acids. CDR1 and CDR2 from the germline V gene are LNHDA and SQIVND (reference sequence). Here the CDR3 reads CASSPGQGRTQHF. As DNA, the CDR3 is TGTGCCAGTAGCCCCGGCCAGGGGAGGACCCAGCATTTT. Combining the CDR3 with reference TRBV19 and TRBJ1-5 gives the whole variable domain DGGITQSPKYLFRKEGQNVTLSCEQNLNHDAMYWYRQDPGQGLRLIYYSQIVNDFQKGDIAEGYSVSREKKESFPLTVTSAQKNPTAFYLCASSPGQGRTQHFGDGTRLSIL.

This sequence joins TRBV18 and TRBJ1-1; 10 nucleotides match TRBD1. V dropped 2 bases and J dropped 5; count of bases not matched to a gene: 11. Germline CDR1 reads KGHSH; CDR2 reads LQKENI. This CDR3 comprises 17 residues. In DNA form, the CDR3 reads TGTGCCAGCTCACCAATCATGGTGGGACAGGGGAATACTGAAGCTTTCTTT. Protein product: CASSPIMVGQGNTEAFF.

The chain combines TRBV11-2 with TRBJ2-2, with 7 positions matching TRBD2. Germline CDR1 SGHAT, CDR2 FQNNGV. This CDR3 has 14 residues. The V segment lost 1 base and the J segment 5 bases; nucleotides outside the gene matches: 1. In DNA, the CDR3 is TGTGCCAGCAGCTTAGGACTAGCTACCGGGGAGCTGTTTTTT. Amino acid sequence: CASSLGLATGELFF.

A note on this clone: The junction departs from the called germline gene at one end, perhaps through a read error. CDR3 in DNA: TGCGCCAGCAGCCAGGTTCTTACCGCGGGAGGCGTAACTTTGGACTTC. Translation: CASSQVLTAGGVTLDF. The V call is TRBV4-1, the J call TRBJ2-7; 8 bases align to TRBD2. This CDR3 spans 16 amino acids. In germline, CDR1 is MGHRA, CDR2 YSYEKL.

The V and J genes are TRBV12-3 or TRBV12-4 and TRBJ1-1; no reliable D call. Trimming shortened V by 3 bases and J by 8 bases, and 7 bases separated the two germline ends. This CDR3 is built from 11 residues. The CDR3 region has the DNA TGTGCCAGCAGTTTCGGGCGGGAAGCTTTCTTT. It translates to CASSFGREAFF.

V and J are TRBV6-5 and TRBJ2-5, with a possible D match to TRBD1 (6 bases). Germline V CDR1 and CDR2: MNHEY, SVGAGI. The CDR3 length is 15 residues. Trimming pared 2 bases from V and 5 bases from J, leaving 15 bases between. The CDR3 loop is CASSYLVGTMETQYF. CDR3 coding DNA: TGTGCCAGCAGTTACCTCGTCGGGACAATGGAGACCCAGTACTTC.